A selection of T cell receptor beta chains follows, all from one sample in a study of blood T cell repertoires in COVID-19. Assay used: immunoSEQ multiplex PCR; TCRdb lists only in-frame clones, some missing. The table records about 81,000 clones, about nine tenths of them present only once. Material: peripheral blood. These receptors originate from a woman aged 45-59 years in a cohort sampled during active COVID-19. CDR3s include the opening cysteine and the closing phenylalanine or tryptophan. The D gene is left open where the match is weak. A row's size may be missing; if present it is once, few, many or a size class.

size	D	V	J	CDR3	DNA
NA	TRBD2	TRBV3-1/TRBV3-2	TRBJ2-1	CASSLGSGRGNEQFF	TGTGCCAGCAGCCTAGGTAGCGGGAGAGGCAATGAGCAGTTCTTC
NA	TRBD1	TRBV7-9	TRBJ2-7	CASRGTGDLEQYF	TGTGCCAGCAGAGGGACAGGGGACTTGGAGCAGTACTTC
NA	TRBD1	TRBV7-2	TRBJ2-7	CASSSTPGTGYEQYF	TGTGCCAGCAGCTCAACCCCCGGGACAGGCTACGAGCAGTACTTC
NA	TRBD2	TRBV18	TRBJ2-1	CASSPGRGLAYNEQFF	TGTGCCAGCTCACCCGGAAGGGGACTAGCGTACAATGAGCAGTTCTTC
NA	NA	TRBV30	TRBJ1-3	CAWRTAGNTIYF	TGTGCCTGGAGGACAGCTGGAAACACCATATATTTT
NA	NA	TRBV3-1/TRBV3-2	TRBJ2-2	CASSQQAGYANTGELFF	TGTGCCAGCAGCCAACAAGCAGGGTATGCGAACACCGGGGAGCTGTTTTTT
NA	NA	TRBV28	TRBJ1-1	CASSWGGPLNTEAFF	TGTGCCAGCAGTTGGGGAGGGCCCTTGAACACTGAAGCTTTCTTT
NA	TRBD2	TRBV6-1	TRBJ2-7	CASSESLAGGPYEQYF	TGTGCCAGCAGTGAATCTCTAGCGGGGGGGCCGTACGAGCAGTACTTC
NA	NA	TRBV7-2	TRBJ1-5	CASSIRQDQPQHF	TGTGCCAGCAGTATAAGACAGGATCAGCCCCAGCATTTT
NA	TRBD1	TRBV19	TRBJ2-1	CASSKTGTGGGLSANEQFF	TGTGCCAGTAGTAAAACCGGGACAGGGGGCGGATTAAGCGCGAATGAGCAGTTCTTC
NA	NA	TRBV6-5	TRBJ2-7	CASSWDIQSSYEQYF	TGTGCCAGCAGTTGGGACATCCAGAGCTCCTACGAGCAGTACTTC
few	NA	TRBV19	TRBJ1-3	CASTSNSGNTIYF	TGTGCCAGTACCTCTAACTCTGGAAACACCATATATTTT
NA	NA	TRBV27	TRBJ2-7	CASSLSGAYEQYF	TGTGCCAGCAGTTTATCGGGGGCTTACGAGCAGTACTTC
NA	NA	TRBV6-1	TRBJ1-5	CASSEHTIEGQPQHF	TGTGCCAGCAGTGAACATACCATAGAGGGTCAGCCCCAGCATTTT
medium-sized	NA	TRBV30	TRBJ1-2	CAWSPGGPGMGYGYTF	TGTGCCTGGAGTCCCGGGGGACCGGGAATGGGCTATGGCTACACCTTC
NA	NA	TRBV6-1	TRBJ1-6	CASSGVVSSYNSPLHF	TGTGCCAGCAGTGGAGTTGTGAGCTCCTATAATTCACCCCTCCACTTT
NA	NA	TRBV18	TRBJ1-2	CASSYTSDYGYTF	TGTGCCAGCTCATATACATCCGACTATGGCTACACCTTC
few	NA	TRBV5-6	TRBJ1-2	CASSLAPGFGYGYTF	TGTGCCAGCAGCTTGGCCCCCGGGTTTGGCTATGGCTACACCTTC
NA	TRBD1	TRBV5-4	TRBJ2-3	CASSYRPGQQYTDTQYF	TGTGCCAGCAGCTACAGGCCGGGACAGCAATACACAGATACGCAGTATTTT
NA	TRBD2	TRBV7-9	TRBJ2-3	CASSAGLAGGSTDTQYF	TGTGCCAGCAGCGCCGGACTAGCGGGGGGATCCACAGATACGCAGTATTTT
NA	NA	TRBV10-1	TRBJ2-4	CASSENQLKNIQYF	TGCGCCAGCAGTGAGAATCAGTTAAAAAACATTCAGTACTTC
NA	TRBD2	TRBV6-2/TRBV6-3	TRBJ2-3	CASSYSGTSGYVPSTDTQYF	TGTGCCAGCAGTTACTCGGGGACTAGCGGATACGTCCCAAGCACAGATACGCAGTATTTT
NA	NA	TRBV19	TRBJ2-7	CASSRGRYYEQYF	TGTGCCAGTAGCAGGGGAAGATACTACGAGCAGTACTTC
few	TRBD1	TRBV6-5	TRBJ1-3	CASRQGAGGNTIYF	TGTGCCAGCAGGCAGGGGGCGGGTGGAAACACCATATATTTT
NA	TRBD1	TRBV18	TRBJ1-6	CASSPGTGSNSPLHF	TGTGCCAGCTCACCCGGGACAGGGTCTAATTCACCCCTCCACTTT
NA	NA	TRBV6-5	TRBJ1-2	CASTLSQGSNYGYTF	TGTGCCAGCACCCTGAGCCAGGGATCTAACTATGGCTACACCTTC
NA	TRBD1	TRBV7-6	TRBJ2-5	CASSLASGRTGGRQETQYF	TGTGCCAGCAGCTTAGCCAGTGGCCGGACAGGGGGAAGGCAAGAGACCCAGTACTTC
NA	TRBD2	TRBV10-2	TRBJ2-5	CASSPLAGAGETQYF	TGCGCCAGCAGTCCCTTAGCGGGAGCGGGAGAGACCCAGTACTTC
NA	TRBD2	TRBV5-4	TRBJ2-7	CASSRSAGDSYEQYF	TGTGCCAGCAGCCGCTCCGCGGGAGACTCCTACGAGCAGTACTTC
NA	TRBD2	TRBV14	TRBJ2-1	CASSPEREVASYNEQFF	TGTGCCAGCAGCCCTGAGCGGGAAGTAGCTTCCTACAATGAGCAGTTCTTC
NA	TRBD2	TRBV2	TRBJ2-1	CASSPRLASNEQFF	TGTGCCAGCAGTCCCCGACTAGCCTCCAATGAGCAGTTCTTC
NA	TRBD1	TRBV27	TRBJ1-2	CASGRQGPYGYTF	TGTGCCAGCGGAAGACAGGGACCCTATGGCTACACCTTC
NA	NA	TRBV5-1	TRBJ2-7	CASSPGQVTYEQYF	TGCGCCAGCAGCCCCGGACAAGTTACCTACGAGCAGTACTTC
NA	TRBD1	TRBV6-6	TRBJ1-5	CASSYRGQGMGQPQHF	TGTGCCAGCAGTTACAGGGGACAGGGGATGGGTCAGCCCCAGCATTTT
NA	TRBD2	TRBV9	TRBJ2-2	CASSVVLAGADTGELFF	TGTGCCAGCAGCGTAGTGCTAGCGGGAGCGGACACCGGGGAGCTGTTTTTT
NA	NA	TRBV19	TRBJ1-5	CASSVQSNQPQHF	TGTGCCAGTAGTGTCCAGAGCAATCAGCCCCAGCATTTT
NA	NA	TRBV28	TRBJ1-5	CASSAGGATLAGQPQHF	TGTGCCAGCAGCGCGGGGGGGGCGACCCTGGCAGGTCAGCCCCAGCATTTT
NA	TRBD2	TRBV19	TRBJ2-3	CASSIRRGAADTQYF	TGTGCCAGTAGTATACGGCGGGGGGCCGCAGATACGCAGTATTTT
NA	NA	TRBV19	TRBJ1-6	CASSIRGGDNSPLHF	TGTGCCAGTAGTATACGTGGAGGCGATAATTCACCCCTCCACTTT
NA	TRBD2	TRBV5-4	TRBJ2-1	CASSAPGLAGGNEQFF	TGTGCCAGCAGCGCTCCGGGACTAGCGGGAGGCAATGAGCAGTTCTTC
NA	NA	TRBV19	TRBJ2-5	CASSPRDRQETQYF	TGTGCCAGTAGTCCGCGGGACAGACAAGAGACCCAGTACTTC
NA	NA	TRBV7-9	TRBJ1-6	CASSLLGVEDNSPLHF	TGTGCCAGCAGCCTCTTGGGAGTCGAAGATAATTCACCCCTCCACTTT
NA	NA	TRBV27	TRBJ1-1	CASIPWGGRTEAFF	TGTGCCAGCATCCCATGGGGCGGGAGGACTGAAGCTTTCTTT
NA	TRBD1	TRBV11-2	TRBJ2-7	CASSLRGQGTAYEQYF	TGTGCCAGCAGCTTAAGGGGACAGGGGACAGCCTACGAGCAGTACTTC
NA	TRBD2	TRBV25-1	TRBJ2-2	CASSHGGMFF	TGTGCCAGCAGTCACGGGGGGATGTTTTTT
NA	NA	TRBV5-1	TRBJ1-2	CASSLGADGTPNYGYTF	TGCGCCAGCAGCTTGGGGGCCGATGGGACACCTAACTATGGCTACACCTTC
NA	TRBD2	TRBV11-2	TRBJ2-7	CASSRLAGGGEQYF	TGTGCCAGCAGCCGACTAGCGGGAGGGGGCGAGCAGTACTTC
NA	NA	TRBV5-1	TRBJ1-1	CASSLVGQNTEAFF	TGCGCCAGCAGCTTGGTGGGACAGAACACTGAAGCTTTCTTT
NA	NA	TRBV10-2	TRBJ2-1	CASSQGVAGNNEQFF	TGCGCCAGCAGCCAGGGGGTGGCGGGGAACAATGAGCAGTTCTTC
NA	TRBD2	TRBV19	TRBJ2-1	CASSNSGRSYNEQFF	TGTGCCAGTAGTAATAGCGGGAGGTCCTACAATGAGCAGTTCTTC